This TCR beta chain was sequenced in a study of blood T cells in healthy people across ages. Findings of the study overall: Older age coincided with a roughly linear decline in TCR beta diversity per million T cells.

This clonotype was seen only a few times. What it binds is unknown. Combining a sample-barcoded 5' primer with a J-beta primer mix, a second PCR ran for roughly 7 to 11 cycles. TCRdb itself ran the 5' RACE reads through MiXCR, one entry per CDR3 protein. Of around 780,000 distinct CDR3 sequences listed, 45% to 70% were seen once; the top ten hold roughly 24%. This CDR3 has 15 residues. V shed 4 bases, J shed 4 bases, and the junction held 6 bases outside the gene matches. The V gene's germline CDR1 is SQVTM and CDR2 ANQGSEA. Every donor contributed about 10 milliliters of peripheral blood by blood draw.

Sequenced input: blood. The gene calls are TRBV29-1 and TRBJ2-3, with 12 bases fitting TRBD1. This receptor was obtained from a man aged 35-49 years in good health. CDR3 in amino acids: CSVGGTGGTSDTQYF. The CDR3 bases are TGCAGCGTTGGAGGGACAGGGGGCACCTCAGATACGCAGTATTTT.